This entry lists 22 T cell receptor beta chains sequenced from one sample in a study of identical twins. Each CDR3 protein is one row after TCRdb ran MiXCR on the 5' RACE reads. This sample has hundreds of thousands of distinct CDR3 sequences, with around 6.6% found just once. These same data were also listed under a study on yellow fever vaccine responses in identical twins.

The sequenced sample consisted of memory (CD45RO+) T cells sorted from blood. The receptors here all came from a woman younger than 35 in good health.

This clonotype was found a few times. The gene calls are TRBV20-1 and TRBJ2-1; no reliable D call. V lost 1 base to trimming and J lost 3 bases, with 7 bases between them. The CDR3 covers 13 residues. Germline CDR1 reads DFQATT; CDR2 reads SNEGSKA (reference sequence). The CDR3 sequence is CSARVGHYNEQFF. Here the CDR3 DNA reads TGCAGTGCTAGAGTTGGGCACTACAATGAGCAGTTCTTC.

This clonotype came up many times. The chain couples TRBV29-1 to TRBJ1-5; 8 positions match TRBD1. V lost 5 bases to trimming and J lost 6 bases; unmatched junction nucleotides: 9. The germline V gene encodes CDR1 SQVTM and CDR2 ANQGSEA. The CDR3 extends over 14 amino acids. CDR3 nucleotide sequence: TGCAGCGTTACGGACAGGGTAGAGGGTCAGCCCCAGCATTTT. It yields the protein CSVTDRVEGQPQHF.

This clonotype was counted many times. The V gene is TRBV15, the J gene TRBJ1-1, with D perhaps TRBD1 (6 bases). CDR1 and CDR2 from the germline V gene are LNHNV and YYDKDF (reference sequence). V lost 0 bases to trimming and J lost 4 bases, with 9 bases between them. CDR3 length: 14 amino acids. CDR3 bases: TGTGCCACCAGCAGAGATGACAGGTCCACTGAAGCTTTCTTT. Protein: CATSRDDRSTEAFF.

The V and J genes are TRBV2 and TRBJ2-3; TRBD2 matches at 14 bases. The germline V gene encodes CDR1 SNHLY and CDR2 FYNNEI. The ends lost 3 bases at V and 6 bases at J; junction bases unmatched: 8. CDR3 length: 17 residues. CDR3 sequence reads: CASSEGTSGSRTDTQYF. The CDR3 bases are TGTGCCAGCAGTGAGGGGACTAGCGGGAGTAGGACGGATACGCAGTATTTT. Full variable domain (missing parts from reference TRBV2 and TRBJ2-3): EPEVTQTPSHQVTQMGQEVILRCVPISNHLYFYWYRQILGQKVEFLVSFYNNEISEKSEIFDDQFSVERPDGSNFTLKIRSTKLEDSAMYFCASSEGTSGSRTDTQYFGPGTRLTVL.

This rearrangement joins TRBV27 to TRBJ2-7, with 9 bases fitting TRBD2. With 4 bases clipped from V and 3 bases from J, the junction kept 7 bases outside the gene matches. The germline CDR1 and CDR2 sequences are MNHEY and SMNVEV (reference sequence). The CDR3 spans 15 residues. CDR3 nucleotide sequence: TGTGCCAGCAGTTCCCTAGCGGGGCTCTACTACGAGCAGTACGTC. Amino acid sequence: CASSSLAGLYYEQYV.

The rearrangement uses TRBV3-1 and TRBJ2-6; D unclear. This CDR3 contains 18 residues. Germline CDR1 LGHDT, CDR2 YNNKEL (reference sequence). The CDR3 is CTFSFLGNLKSGANVLTF. In nucleotides, the CDR3 is TGTACCTTCAGTTTTCTCGGCAACTTGAAATCTGGGGCCAACGTCCTGACTTTC.

This clonotype showed up just a few times. This chain links TRBV6-5 with TRBJ2-1, with 8 bases that match TRBD2. This CDR3 contains 16 residues. Germline values: CDR1 MNHEY, CDR2 SVGAGI. Germline trimming cut 5 bases from V and 9 bases from J; bases unmatched to any gene: 15. CDR3 loop: CASSTRTAGGGAEQFF. Written as DNA, the CDR3 is TGTGCCAGCAGTACACGAACCGCGGGAGGAGGAGCTGAGCAGTTCTTC.

This clonotype came up many times. The chain recombines TRBV4-1 with TRBJ2-3; D is unclear. This CDR3 spans 16 amino acids. CDR1 and CDR2 (germline): MGHRA, YSYEKL. With 0 bases removed from V and 3 bases from J, the gap between germline ends came to 13 bases. CDR3 nucleotide sequence: TGCGCCAGCAGCCAAGAAGGAACCGCCACAACAGATACGCAGTATTTT. Its protein is CASSQEGTATTDTQYF.

Comments on this clonotype: At one of its ends the junction is not consistent with the germline gene, which may arise from a read error. The chain joins TRBV2 to TRBJ2-4; the D gene is possibly TRBD1 (6 bases). The CDR3 is made up of 10 amino acids. The germline gives CDR1 SNHLY, CDR2 FYNNEI. CDR3 in DNA: TGTGCCAGCAGTGGCCGGACAGTGTTGTTC. Residues: CASSGRTVLF.

The rearrangement joins TRBV10-1 to TRBJ1-6; D gene uncertain. The CDR3 is made up of 14 amino acids. The ends were cut back, 3 bases at V and 6 bases at J, with 9 bases in the middle. Germline values: CDR1 WNHNN, CDR2 SYGVQD (reference sequence). CDR3 sequence reads: CASSDSDGNSPLHF. The DNA for the CDR3 is TGCGCCAGCAGTGACTCGGACGGTAATTCACCCCTCCACTTT.

This clonotype showed up just a few times. The chain is built from TRBV7-2 and TRBJ2-1, with D maybe TRBD1 (6 bases). Germline V CDR1 and CDR2: SGHTA, FQGNSA. V was clipped by 0 bases and J by 6 bases, with 18 bases between them. The CDR3 contains 17 residues. For the CDR3, the DNA is TGTGCCAGCAGCTTAGCGGGTCGGCAGGGGATTGGCAATGAGCAGTTCTTC. Protein sequence: CASSLAGRQGIGNEQFF. Full variable domain (missing parts from reference TRBV7-2 and TRBJ2-1): GAGVSQSPSNKVTEKGKDVELRCDPISGHTALYWYRQSLGQGLEFLIYFQGNSAPDKSGLPSDRFSAERTGGSVSTLTIQRTQQEDSAVYLCASSLAGRQGIGNEQFFGPGTRLTVL.

The sample holds many counts of this clonotype. This chain uses TRBV5-5 with TRBJ2-7; D is ambiguous. The length of the CDR3 is 14 residues. CDR1 and CDR2 (germline): SGHKS, YYEKEE (reference sequence). V lost 4 bases to trimming and J lost 2 bases, with 13 bases between them. The CDR3: CASSPDPLTYEQYV. CDR3 coding DNA: TGTGCCAGCAGCCCCGACCCCTTAACCTACGAGCAGTACGTC.

This clonotype was observed many times. The rearrangement uses TRBV7-9 and TRBJ2-3; D is unresolved. The CDR3 length is 13 residues. V lost 1 base and J 4 bases, leaving 6 bases between the germline ends. Germline V gives CDR1 SEHNR, CDR2 FQNEAQ (reference sequence). Written as DNA, the CDR3 is TGTGCCAGCAGCTTAGATTGGGCAGATACGCAGTATTTT. Encoded protein: CASSLDWADTQYF.

This clonotype occurred many times. This rearrangement joins TRBV11-2 to TRBJ1-4; the match to TRBD1 covers 8 bases. Trimming took 0 bases from V and 7 from J; bases not matched to a gene: 4. This CDR3 comprises 15 residues. The germline V gene has CDR1 SGHAT and CDR2 FQNNGV. The CDR3 bases are TGTGCCAGCAGCTTAGATCCAGGGGGCGGTGAAAAACTGTTTTTT. It encodes CASSLDPGGGEKLFF.

The genes are TRBV3-1 and TRBJ2-5; D perhaps matches TRBD2 (6 bases). Germline CDR1 LGHDT, CDR2 YNNKEL (reference sequence). The CDR3 is 14 residues long. The V gene lost 0 bases and the J gene lost 4 bases, with 9 bases spanning the gap. The DNA of the CDR3 is TGTGCCAGCAGCCAAGATATCGGGGGAGAGACCCAGTACTTC. Residues: CASSQDIGGETQYF.

The CDR3 reads CASSDGGAHTGELFF. For the CDR3, the DNA is TGCGCCAGCAGTGACGGCGGGGCCCACACCGGGGAGCTGTTTTTT. The chain recombines TRBV10-1 with TRBJ2-2; D is possibly TRBD2 (6 bases). V was pared by 3 bases and J by 3 bases, with 11 bases between. Looked up from germline, CDR1 is WNHNN and CDR2 is SYGVQD (reference sequence). This CDR3 has 15 residues.

This clonotype was observed a few times. The chain links TRBV6-1 to TRBJ2-1; unclear D gene. The CDR3 is 14 amino acids. V gave up 6 bases and J gave up 0 bases, with 9 bases separating them. The germline gives CDR1 MNHNS, CDR2 SASEGT. The CDR3 here is CASRATPSYNEQFF. The CDR3 DNA follows: TGTGCCAGCAGAGCGACTCCCTCCTACAATGAGCAGTTCTTC.

This clonotype appeared many times. The chain has TRBV6-1 and TRBJ1-2; the D gene is possibly TRBD1 (5 bases). Germline V gives CDR1 MNHNS, CDR2 SASEGT. V lost 2 bases to trimming and J lost 3 bases, with 13 bases between them. The CDR3 has 15 residues. The CDR3 region has the DNA TGTGCCAGCAGTGAATCTAGGGACGGCTACTATGGCTACACCTTC. It specifies CASSESRDGYYGYTF.

V and J are TRBV20-1 and TRBJ2-1, with D possibly TRBD2 on 6 matching bases. The CDR3 is made up of 15 amino acids. Trimming stripped 6 bases from V and 4 bases from J, with 19 bases between. Germline CDR1 and CDR2: DFQATT and SNEGSKA (reference sequence). CDR3 sequence reads: CSAPGLTGDYNEQFF. In DNA, the CDR3 is TGCAGTGCCCCGGGACTCACGGGGGATTACAATGAGCAGTTCTTC.

This clonotype was counted ten times or more. The rearrangement joins TRBV28 to TRBJ2-3, with 7 bases fitting TRBD2. After removal of 1 base from V and 4 bases from J, the junction contained 8 bases not matched to a gene. The CDR3 runs to 16 residues. Germline CDR1 MDHEN, CDR2 SYDVKM. The CDR3 DNA reads TGTGCCAGCAGTTTATACGGTAGCGGGCTCTCAGATACGCAGTATTTT. Protein product: CASSLYGSGLSDTQYF.

The rearrangement joins TRBV11-2 to TRBJ2-7, with D perhaps matching TRBD2 (6 bases). Trimming left V 1 base short and J 1 base short, with 8 bases between. Germline loops: CDR1 SGHAT, CDR2 FQNNGV. This CDR3 region has 14 residues. For the CDR3, the DNA is TGTGCCAGCAGCTTAGCGGGAGATTCCTACGAGCAGTACTTC. Its translation is CASSLAGDSYEQYF.

The sample holds a few counts of this clonotype. The chain links TRBV7-9 to TRBJ1-1, with TRBD1 matching over 7 bases. Germline V gene lookup returns CDR1 SEHNR and CDR2 FQNEAQ (reference sequence). This CDR3 is 14 amino acids long. Trimming at V came to 2 bases and at J to 5 bases, leaving 5 bases not matched to a gene. CDR3 sequence (DNA): TGTGCCAGCAGCTTAAGGGACAGTGGAACTGAAGCTTTCTTT. Amino acids: CASSLRDSGTEAFF.